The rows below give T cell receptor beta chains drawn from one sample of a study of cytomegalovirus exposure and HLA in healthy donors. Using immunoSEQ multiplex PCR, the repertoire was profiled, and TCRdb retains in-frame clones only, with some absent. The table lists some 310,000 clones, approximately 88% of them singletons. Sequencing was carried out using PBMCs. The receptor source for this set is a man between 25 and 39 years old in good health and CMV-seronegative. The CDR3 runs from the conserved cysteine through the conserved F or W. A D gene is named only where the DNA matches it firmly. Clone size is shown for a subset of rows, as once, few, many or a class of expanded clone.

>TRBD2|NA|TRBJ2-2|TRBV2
TGTGCCAGCAACTCGGGACTAACCACCGGGGAGCTGTTTTTT
CASNSGLTTGELFF
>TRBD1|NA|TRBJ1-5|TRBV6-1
TGTGCCAGCAGTGGAACAGGGGTTTATCAGCCCCAGCATTTT
CASSGTGVYQPQHF
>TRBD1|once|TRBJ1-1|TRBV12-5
TGTGCTAGTGGTTTGGGGGGACAGGTTCGCATAGCTTTCTTT
CASGLGGQVRIAFF
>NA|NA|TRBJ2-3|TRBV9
TGTGCCAGCAGCGGTTTCAGGGTAGGCACAGATACGCAGTATTTT
CASSGFRVGTDTQYF
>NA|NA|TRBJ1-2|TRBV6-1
TGTGCCAGCAGTGGAGGGATCGCCGCCTATGGCTACACCTTC
CASSGGIAAYGYTF
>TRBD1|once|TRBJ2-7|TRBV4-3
TGCGCCAGCAGTCGATTACTTCCGGGACAGGGGGCTGAAGAGCAGTACTTC
CASSRLLPGQGAEEQYF
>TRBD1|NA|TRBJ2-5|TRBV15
TGTGCCACCAGCCGGGACAGGGGTTTCGGCGAGACCCAGTACTTC
CATSRDRGFGETQYF
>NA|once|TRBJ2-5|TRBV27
TGTGCCAGCAGTTTACCGGACCAAGAGACCCAGTACTTC
CASSLPDQETQYF
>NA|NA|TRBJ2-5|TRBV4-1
TGCGCCAGCAGCCAAGATTCGGAAGAGACCCAGTACTTC
CASSQDSEETQYF
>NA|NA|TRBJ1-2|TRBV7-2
TGTGCCAGCAGCTTTCCGAGTAGAAACTATGGCTACACCTTC
CASSFPSRNYGYTF
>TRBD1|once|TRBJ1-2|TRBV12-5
TGTGCTAGTGATTCGAAGGACAGGGCTACGCTGGGCTACACCTTC
CASDSKDRATLGYTF
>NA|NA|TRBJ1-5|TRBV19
TGTGCCAGTAGAGCCGGGATCCTTTATAGCAATCAGCCCCAGCATTTT
CASRAGILYSNQPQHF
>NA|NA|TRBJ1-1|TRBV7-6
TGTGCCAGCAGCTTAGCCTTACAGAGCGAAGCTTTCTTT
CASSLALQSEAFF
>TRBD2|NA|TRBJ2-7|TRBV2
TGTGCCAGCACCCCCGGGACTAGCGACGAGCAGTACTTC
CASTPGTSDEQYF
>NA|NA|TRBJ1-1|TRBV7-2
TGTGCCAGCACCGAAGGACACAGGAACACTGAAGCTTTCTTT
CASTEGHRNTEAFF
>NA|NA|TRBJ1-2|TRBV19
TGTGCCAGTAGTATTCCTCTCAGATCGGGGGGCGCTGGCTATGGCTACACCTTC
CASSIPLRSGGAGYGYTF
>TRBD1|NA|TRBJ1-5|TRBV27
TGTGCCAGCAGTTTAGGACAGGGGGATCAGCCCCAGCATTTT
CASSLGQGDQPQHF
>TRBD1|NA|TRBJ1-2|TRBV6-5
TGTGCCAGCAGTAACACAGGGGACTATGGCTACACCTTC
CASSNTGDYGYTF
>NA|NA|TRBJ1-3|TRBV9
TGTGCCAGCAGCCCCACAGGCGGAGGAAACACCATATATTTT
CASSPTGGGNTIYF
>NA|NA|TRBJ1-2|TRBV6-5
TGTGCCAGCAGCACCCCCGGGGGATCATATGGCTACACCTTC
CASSTPGGSYGYTF
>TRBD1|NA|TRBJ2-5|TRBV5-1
TGCGCCAGCAGGGGACAGGGGGCTCACGAGACCCAGTACTTC
CASRGQGAHETQYF
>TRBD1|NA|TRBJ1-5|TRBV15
TGTGCCACCAGCCTGGGACAGTCCAATCAGCCCCAGCATTTT
CATSLGQSNQPQHF
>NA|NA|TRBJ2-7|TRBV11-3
TGTGCCAGCAGCACTAGTTCGGGTTACGAGCAGTACTTC
CASSTSSGYEQYF
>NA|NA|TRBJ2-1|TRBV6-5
TGTGCCAGCAGTTATAGCGGAAGCTCCTACAATGAGCAGTTCTTC
CASSYSGSSYNEQFF
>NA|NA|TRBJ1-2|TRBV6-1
TGTGCCAGCAGTGAAAACAGGGTCTATGGCTACACCTTC
CASSENRVYGYTF
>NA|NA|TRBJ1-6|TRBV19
TGTGCCAGTAGTGCGACAGTCTATAATTCACCCCTCCACTTT
CASSATVYNSPLHF
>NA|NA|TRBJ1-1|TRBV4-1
TGCGCCAGCAGCCAACAGGACAGCGTGAACACTGAAGCTTTCTTT
CASSQQDSVNTEAFF
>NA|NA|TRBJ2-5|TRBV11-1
TGTGCCAGCAGGGGCTGGGAGACCCAGTACTTC
CASRGWETQYF
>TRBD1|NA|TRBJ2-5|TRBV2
TGTGCCAGCAGTCTTACCTTAAACAGGGGGGAGACCCAGTACTTC
CASSLTLNRGETQYF
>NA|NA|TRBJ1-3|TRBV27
TGTGCCAGCAGTTTTTGGAGTGGAAACACCATATATTTT
CASSFWSGNTIYF
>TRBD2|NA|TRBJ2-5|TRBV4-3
TGCGCCAGCAGCCCTAAACTCCCTGCGGGGGGGTACCAAGAGACCCAGTACTTC
CASSPKLPAGGYQETQYF
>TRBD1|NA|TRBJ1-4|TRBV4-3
TGCGCCAGCAGCCAGGCCAGGGGGCCAGGAGAAAAACTGTTTTTT
CASSQARGPGEKLFF
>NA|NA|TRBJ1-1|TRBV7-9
TGTGCCAGCAGCTTACGGATAGGGGATGAGGATGAAGCTTTCTTT
CASSLRIGDEDEAFF
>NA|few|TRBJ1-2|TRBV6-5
TGTGCCAGCAGTTCCTCGGGAGGAGACCCTCATGGCTACACCTTC
CASSSSGGDPHGYTF
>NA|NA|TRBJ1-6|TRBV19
TGTGCCAGTAGTATAGGTGGAGATAATTCACCCCTCCACTTT
CASSIGGDNSPLHF
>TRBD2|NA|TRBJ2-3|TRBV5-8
TGTGCCAGCAGCTTGGCGCTAGCGGAGCCAGATACGCAGTATTTT
CASSLALAEPDTQYF
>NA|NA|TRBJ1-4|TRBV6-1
TGTGCCAGCACCCCAGACAGAACAAATGAAAAACTGTTTTTT
CASTPDRTNEKLFF
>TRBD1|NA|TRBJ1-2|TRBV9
TGTGCCAGCAGCACTAGACAGGGGGCAACGGGTCGATCTGGCTACACCTTC
CASSTRQGATGRSGYTF
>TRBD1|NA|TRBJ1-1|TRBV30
TGTGCCTGGAGAACAGGGGCTCGGAACACTGAAGCTTTCTTT
CAWRTGARNTEAFF
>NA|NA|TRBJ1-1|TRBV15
TGTGCCACCAGCAGAGATGGGGTTCAGGGCACTGAAGCTTTCTTT
CATSRDGVQGTEAFF
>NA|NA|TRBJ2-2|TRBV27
TGTGCCAGCAGTTTGGCTGGGCCCGGGGAGCTGTTTTTT
CASSLAGPGELFF
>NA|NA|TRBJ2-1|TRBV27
TGTGCCAGCAGCCTAAGTGGGCCGTACAATGAGCAGTTCTTC
CASSLSGPYNEQFF
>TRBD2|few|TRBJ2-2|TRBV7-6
TGTGCCAGCAGTCAAAGCGGGGGCCGCACCGGGGAGCTGTTTTTT
CASSQSGGRTGELFF
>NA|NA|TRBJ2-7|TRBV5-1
TGCGCCAGCAGCTTGGCACCGGGAGTCTACGAGCAGTACTTC
CASSLAPGVYEQYF
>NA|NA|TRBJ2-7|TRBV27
TGTGCCAGCAGTTTATCGGGTCAGGAATACGAGCAGTACTTC
CASSLSGQEYEQYF